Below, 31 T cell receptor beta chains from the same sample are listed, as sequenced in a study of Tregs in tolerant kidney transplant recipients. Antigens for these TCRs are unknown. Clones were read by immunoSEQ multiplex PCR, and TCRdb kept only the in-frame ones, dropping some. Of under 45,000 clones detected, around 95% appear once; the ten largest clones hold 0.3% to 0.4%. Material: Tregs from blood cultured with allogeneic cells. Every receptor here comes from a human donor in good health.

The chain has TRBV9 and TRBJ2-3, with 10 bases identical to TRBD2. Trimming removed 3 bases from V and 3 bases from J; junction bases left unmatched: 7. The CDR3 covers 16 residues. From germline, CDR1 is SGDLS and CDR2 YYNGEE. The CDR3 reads CASSADLSGRTDTQYF. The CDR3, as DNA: TGTGCCAGCAGCGCTGACCTTAGCGGGAGGACAGATACGCAGTATTTT.

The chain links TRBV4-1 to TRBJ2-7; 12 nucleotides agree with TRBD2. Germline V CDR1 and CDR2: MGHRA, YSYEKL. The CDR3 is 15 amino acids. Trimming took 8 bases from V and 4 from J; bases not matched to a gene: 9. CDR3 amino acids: CASGRGGLAGYEQYF. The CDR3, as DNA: TGCGCCAGCGGCAGGGGGGGACTAGCGGGTTACGAGCAGTACTTC.

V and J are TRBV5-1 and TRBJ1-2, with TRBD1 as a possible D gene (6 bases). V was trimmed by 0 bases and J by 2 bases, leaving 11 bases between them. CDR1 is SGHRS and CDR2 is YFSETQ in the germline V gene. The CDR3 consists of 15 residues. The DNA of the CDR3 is TGCGCCAGCAGCTTGGAGTCGACAGGCAACTATGGCTACACCTTC. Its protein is CASSLESTGNYGYTF.

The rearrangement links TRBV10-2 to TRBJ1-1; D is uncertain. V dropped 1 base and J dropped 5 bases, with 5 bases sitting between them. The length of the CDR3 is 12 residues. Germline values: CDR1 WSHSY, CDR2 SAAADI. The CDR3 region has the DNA TGCGCCAGCAGTGAGTACTGGACTGAAGCTTTCTTT. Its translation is CASSEYWTEAFF.

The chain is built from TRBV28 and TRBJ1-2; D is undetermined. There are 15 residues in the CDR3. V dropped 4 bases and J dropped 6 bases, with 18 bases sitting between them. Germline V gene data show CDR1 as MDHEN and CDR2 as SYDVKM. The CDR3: CASSSPAGRIHGYTF. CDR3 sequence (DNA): TGTGCCAGCAGTTCCCCTGCCGGGCGGATCCATGGCTACACCTTC.

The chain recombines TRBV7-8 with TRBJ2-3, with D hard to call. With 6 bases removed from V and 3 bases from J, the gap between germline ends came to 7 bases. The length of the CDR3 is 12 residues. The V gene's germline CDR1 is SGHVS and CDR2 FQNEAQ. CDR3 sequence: CASRPRTDTQYF. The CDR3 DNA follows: TGTGCCAGCAGGCCCAGAACAGATACGCAGTATTTT. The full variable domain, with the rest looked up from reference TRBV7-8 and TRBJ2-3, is GAGVSQSPRYKVAKRGQDVALRCDPISGHVSLFWYQQALGQGPEFLTYFQNEAQLDKSGLPSDRFFAERPEGSVSTLKIQRTQQEDSAVYLCASRPRTDTQYFGPGTRLTVL.

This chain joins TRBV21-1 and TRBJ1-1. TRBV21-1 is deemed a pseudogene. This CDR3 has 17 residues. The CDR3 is CASSKARLVIVGTEAFF. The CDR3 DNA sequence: TGTGCCAGCAGCAAAGCGCGGCTTGTAATAGTAGGTACTGAAGCTTTCTTT.

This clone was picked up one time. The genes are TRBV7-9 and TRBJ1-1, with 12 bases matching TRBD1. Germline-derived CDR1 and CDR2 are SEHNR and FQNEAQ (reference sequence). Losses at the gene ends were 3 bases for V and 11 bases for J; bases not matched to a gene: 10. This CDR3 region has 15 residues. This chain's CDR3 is CASSFAGTGGARAFF. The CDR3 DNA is TGTGCCAGCAGCTTCGCCGGGACAGGGGGCGCGAGGGCTTTCTTT.

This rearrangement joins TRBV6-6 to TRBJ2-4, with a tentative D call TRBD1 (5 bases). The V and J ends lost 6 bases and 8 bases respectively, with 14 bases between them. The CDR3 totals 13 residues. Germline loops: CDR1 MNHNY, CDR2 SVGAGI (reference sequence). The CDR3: CASSHQGVDIQYF. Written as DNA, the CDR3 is TGTGCCAGCAGCCACCAGGGTGTCGACATTCAGTACTTC.

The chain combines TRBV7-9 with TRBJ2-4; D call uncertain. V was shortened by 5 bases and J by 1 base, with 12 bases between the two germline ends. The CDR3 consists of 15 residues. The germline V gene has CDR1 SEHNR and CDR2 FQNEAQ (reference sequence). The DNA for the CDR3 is TGTGCCAGCAGCGCCGACTGGGTGGCCAAAAACATTCAGTACTTC. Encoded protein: CASSADWVAKNIQYF.

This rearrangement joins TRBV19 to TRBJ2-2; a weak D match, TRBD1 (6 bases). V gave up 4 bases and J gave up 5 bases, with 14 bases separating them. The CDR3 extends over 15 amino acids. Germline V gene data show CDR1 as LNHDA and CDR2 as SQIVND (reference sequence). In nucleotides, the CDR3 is TGTGCCAGTAGTACAGGGGCCGGTAGGACCGGGGAGCTGTTTTTT. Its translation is CASSTGAGRTGELFF.

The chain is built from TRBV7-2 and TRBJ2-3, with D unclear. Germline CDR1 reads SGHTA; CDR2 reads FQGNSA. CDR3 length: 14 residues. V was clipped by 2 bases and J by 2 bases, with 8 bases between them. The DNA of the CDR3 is TGTGCCAGCAGCTTAAGCCTGAACACAGATACGCAGTATTTT. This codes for CASSLSLNTDTQYF.

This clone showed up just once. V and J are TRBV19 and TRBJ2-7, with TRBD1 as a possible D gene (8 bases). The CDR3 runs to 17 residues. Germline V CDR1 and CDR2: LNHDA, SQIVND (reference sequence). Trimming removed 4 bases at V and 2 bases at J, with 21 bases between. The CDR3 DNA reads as TGTGCCAGTAGTACGCGGACAGGGCGGGAGAATCCCTACGAGCAGTACTTC. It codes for CASSTRTGRENPYEQYF.

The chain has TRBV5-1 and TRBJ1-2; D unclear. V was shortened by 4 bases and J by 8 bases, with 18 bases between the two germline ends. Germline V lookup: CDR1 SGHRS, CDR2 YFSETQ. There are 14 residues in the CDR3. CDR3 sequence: CASSPRERLVGYTF. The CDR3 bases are TGCGCCAGCAGCCCCCGGGAGAGGTTGGTGGGCTACACCTTC.

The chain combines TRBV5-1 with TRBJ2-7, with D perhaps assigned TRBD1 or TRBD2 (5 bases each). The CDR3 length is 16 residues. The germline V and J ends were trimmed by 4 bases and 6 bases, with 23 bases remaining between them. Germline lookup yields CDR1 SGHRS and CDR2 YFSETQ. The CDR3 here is CASSRSADTAPGEQYF. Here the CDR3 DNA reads TGCGCCAGCAGCCGTAGCGCGGACACCGCCCCTGGCGAGCAGTACTTC.

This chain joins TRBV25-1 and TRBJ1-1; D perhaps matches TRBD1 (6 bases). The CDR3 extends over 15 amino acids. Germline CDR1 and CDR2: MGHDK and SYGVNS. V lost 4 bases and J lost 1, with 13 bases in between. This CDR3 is CASSGDRPPNTEAFF. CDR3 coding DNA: TGTGCCAGCAGTGGAGACAGGCCGCCGAACACTGAAGCTTTCTTT. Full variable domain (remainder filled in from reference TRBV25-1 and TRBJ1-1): EADIYQTPRYLVIGTGKKITLECSQTMGHDKMYWYQQDPGMELHLIHYSYGVNSTEKGDLSSESTVSRIRTEHFPLTLESARPSHTSQYLCASSGDRPPNTEAFFGQGTRLTVV.

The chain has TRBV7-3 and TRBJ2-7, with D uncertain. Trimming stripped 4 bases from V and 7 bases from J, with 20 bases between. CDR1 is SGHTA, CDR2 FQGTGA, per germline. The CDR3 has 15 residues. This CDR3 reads CASSSSSVALGEQYF. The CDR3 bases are TGTGCCAGCAGCTCCAGTTCCGTAGCCCTAGGGGAGCAGTACTTC.

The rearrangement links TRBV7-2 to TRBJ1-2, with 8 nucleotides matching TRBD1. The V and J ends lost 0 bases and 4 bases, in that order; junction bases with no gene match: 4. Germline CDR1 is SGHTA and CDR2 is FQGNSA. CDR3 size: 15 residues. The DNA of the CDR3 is TGTGCCAGCAGCTTAGCTACAGGGGGTACCTATGGCTACACCTTC. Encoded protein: CASSLATGGTYGYTF.

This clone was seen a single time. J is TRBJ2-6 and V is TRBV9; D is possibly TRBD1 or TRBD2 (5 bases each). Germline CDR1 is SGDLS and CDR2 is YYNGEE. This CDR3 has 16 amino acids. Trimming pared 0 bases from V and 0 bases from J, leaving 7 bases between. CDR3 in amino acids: CASSVAGSSGANVLTF. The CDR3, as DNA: TGTGCCAGCAGCGTAGCAGGGAGCTCTGGGGCCAACGTCCTGACTTTC.

CDR3 sequence reads: CASSPNVNNEQFF. The CDR3 DNA follows: TGTGCCAGCAGCCCCAACGTCAACAATGAGCAGTTCTTC. This chain connects TRBV11-3 to TRBJ2-1; D remains unclear. This CDR3 has 13 residues. Germline-derived CDR1 and CDR2 are SGHNT and YENEEA. The germline V and J ends were trimmed by 5 bases and 5 bases, with 10 bases remaining between them.

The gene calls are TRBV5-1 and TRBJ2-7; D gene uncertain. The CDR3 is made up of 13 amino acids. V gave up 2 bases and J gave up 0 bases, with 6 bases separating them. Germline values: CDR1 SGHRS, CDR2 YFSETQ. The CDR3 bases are TGCGCCAGCAGCTTAAGGAGCTCCTACGAGCAGTACTTC. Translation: CASSLRSSYEQYF.

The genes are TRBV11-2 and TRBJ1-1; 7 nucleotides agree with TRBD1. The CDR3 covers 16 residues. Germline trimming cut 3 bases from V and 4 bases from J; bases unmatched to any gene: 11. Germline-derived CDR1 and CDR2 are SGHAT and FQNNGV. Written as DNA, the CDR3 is TGTGCCAGCAGCTTTGAGGGTAGGGGGCCGAGCACTGAAGCTTTCTTT. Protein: CASSFEGRGPSTEAFF.

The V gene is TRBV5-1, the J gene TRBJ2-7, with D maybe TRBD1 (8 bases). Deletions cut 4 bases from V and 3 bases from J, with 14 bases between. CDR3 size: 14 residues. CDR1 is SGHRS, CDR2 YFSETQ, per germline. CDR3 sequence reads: CASSVTGEGYEQYF. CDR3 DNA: TGCGCCAGCAGCGTGACAGGGGAGGGCTACGAGCAGTACTTC.

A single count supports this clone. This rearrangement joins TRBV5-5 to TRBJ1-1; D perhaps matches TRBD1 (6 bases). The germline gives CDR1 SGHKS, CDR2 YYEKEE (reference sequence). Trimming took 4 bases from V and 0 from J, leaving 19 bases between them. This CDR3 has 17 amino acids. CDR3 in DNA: TGTGCCAGCAGCAAGGAGGAGGGAAGGGGGATGAACACTGAAGCTTTCTTT. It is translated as CASSKEEGRGMNTEAFF.

The CDR3 nucleotides read TGTGCCAGTAGTATCCTACATCCGGGGTGGGGCTATGGCTACACCTTC. Translated, it gives CASSILHPGWGYGYTF. This rearrangement joins TRBV19 to TRBJ1-2; D gene unclear. The V end was cut by 3 bases, the J end by 4 bases, with 18 bases between. The CDR3 covers 16 residues. The germline CDR1 and CDR2 sequences are LNHDA and SQIVND (reference sequence).

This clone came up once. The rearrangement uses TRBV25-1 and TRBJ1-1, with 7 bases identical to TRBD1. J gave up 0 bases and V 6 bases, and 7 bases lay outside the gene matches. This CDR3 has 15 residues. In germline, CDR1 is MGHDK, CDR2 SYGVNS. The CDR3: CASSSSGQLNTEAFF. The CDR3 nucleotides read TGTGCCAGCAGCTCTTCGGGACAGTTGAACACTGAAGCTTTCTTT.

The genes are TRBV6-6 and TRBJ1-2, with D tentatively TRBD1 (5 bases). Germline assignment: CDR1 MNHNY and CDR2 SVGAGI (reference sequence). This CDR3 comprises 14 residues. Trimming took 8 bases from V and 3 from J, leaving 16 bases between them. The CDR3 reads CASVRGIGDYGYTF. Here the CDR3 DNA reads TGTGCCAGCGTTAGGGGCATCGGGGACTATGGCTACACCTTC.

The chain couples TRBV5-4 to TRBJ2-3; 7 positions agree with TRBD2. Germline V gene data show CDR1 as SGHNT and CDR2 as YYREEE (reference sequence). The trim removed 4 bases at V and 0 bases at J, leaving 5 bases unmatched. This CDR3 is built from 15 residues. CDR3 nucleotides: TGTGCCAGCAGCCTGGGAGCGGGGAGCACAGATACGCAGTATTTT. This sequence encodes CASSLGAGSTDTQYF.

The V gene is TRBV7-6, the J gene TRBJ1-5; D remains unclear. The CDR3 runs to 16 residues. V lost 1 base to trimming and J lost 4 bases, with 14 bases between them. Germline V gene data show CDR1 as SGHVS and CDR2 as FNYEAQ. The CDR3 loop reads CASSLVGNDPNQPQHF. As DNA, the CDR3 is TGTGCCAGCAGCTTAGTCGGCAACGACCCAAATCAGCCCCAGCATTTT.

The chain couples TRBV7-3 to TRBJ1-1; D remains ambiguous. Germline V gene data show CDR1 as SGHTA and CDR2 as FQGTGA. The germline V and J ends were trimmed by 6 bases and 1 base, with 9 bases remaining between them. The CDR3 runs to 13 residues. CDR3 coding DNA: TGTGCCAGCAGGACTAAAAGGAACACTGAAGCTTTCTTT. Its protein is CASRTKRNTEAFF.

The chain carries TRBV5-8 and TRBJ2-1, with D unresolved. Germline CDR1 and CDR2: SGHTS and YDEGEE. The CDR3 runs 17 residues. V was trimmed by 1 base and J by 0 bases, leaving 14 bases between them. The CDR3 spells CASSLTSRLSSYNEQFF. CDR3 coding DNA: TGTGCCAGCAGCTTGACGTCTAGATTGAGCTCCTACAATGAGCAGTTCTTC.